This T cell receptor (beta chain) was observed in a study of shared clonotypes between healthy human individuals. For the study at large: There were three CD4 naive, three CD4 memory, two CD8 naive and one CD8 memory plates per donor.

Notes on this clone: Its target is not known.

Study-wide results and caveats: Limited genetic and exposure-history diversity came from having few donors. Sharing across four donors was highest in naive CD4 (roughly 5%) and lowest in memory CD8 (0.4%).

The repertoire was sequenced with immunoSEQ multiplex PCR; TCRdb's copy has only in-frame clones and lacks some. The repertoire holds around 600,000 clones, with approximately 97% as singletons. All donors were healthy HIV-negative adults lacking recent acute infections or vaccinations. The clonotype was recovered from a woman aged 25 to 39 in good health. The sequenced material came from naive CD4+ T cells sorted from blood. Stated subset: CD45RA+ positively selected.

The CDR3 DNA is TGTGCCAGCAGTTACCAGGGGAGGGCGGTTAACCAGCCCCAGCATTTT. Translating gives CASSYQGRAVNQPQHF. The rearrangement links TRBV6-5 to TRBJ1-5, with TRBD1 as a possible D gene (6 bases). The CDR3 has 16 amino acids. V was pared by 2 bases and J by 7 bases, with 18 bases between. CDR1 is MNHEY, CDR2 SVGAGI, per germline.